Below are 9 T cell receptor beta chains sequenced from a single sample in a study of blood T cells in healthy people across ages (dated by TCRdb to the mid-2010s). The library was generated by 5' RACE. The run used an Illumina HiSeq 2500. A second PCR of roughly 7 to 11 cycles was run with a J-beta primer mix and a sample-barcoded 5' primer. In-frame beta chains were kept once TCRdb had trimmed the public reads at Q25 with fastp and called clones with MiXCR. All rows with the same CDR3 protein become a single entry with the most common DNA and genes. Recorded for this sample are more than 500,000 distinct CDR3 sequences; 25% to 30% of them occurred a single time. The ten largest clones take up approximately 17% of the sample. Material: blood. These receptors all stem from a woman between 65 and 79 years old in good health.

This chain uses TRBV20-1 with TRBJ1-5; D might be TRBD1 (5 bases). The length of the CDR3 is 11 residues. The ends were cut back, 6 bases at V and 9 bases at J, with 12 bases in the middle. Germline V gives CDR1 DFQATT, CDR2 SNEGSKA (reference sequence). In DNA form, the CDR3 reads TGCAGTGCGCTTCAGGGAGGGCCCCAGCATTTT. Residues: CSALQGGPQHF.

The gene calls are TRBV18 and TRBJ1-3, with D possibly being TRBD1 (6 bases). V was cut by 1 base and J by 0 bases, with 10 bases left in between. CDR3 length: 16 amino acids. Germline V CDR1 and CDR2: KGHSH, LQKENI. In DNA, the CDR3 is TGTGCCAGCTCACCACGGGACACCTACTCTGGAAACACCATATATTTT. Protein product: CASSPRDTYSGNTIYF.

This clonotype has only a few counts. The chain employs TRBV29-1 and TRBJ2-5, with D unclear. In germline, CDR1 is SQVTM, CDR2 ANQGSEA. This CDR3 is built from 10 residues. V lost 3 bases and J lost 4, with 3 bases in between. CDR3: CSVDLETQYF. CDR3 bases: TGCAGCGTTGACTTAGAGACCCAGTACTTC.

This clonotype was counted a few times. The chain is built from TRBV7-2 and TRBJ2-3, with D possibly matching TRBD1 (5 bases). This CDR3 is 14 amino acids long. V dropped 1 base and J dropped 6 bases, with 11 bases sitting between them. Germline values: CDR1 SGHTA, CDR2 FQGNSA. CDR3 in amino acids: CASSLVAAGDTQYF. The CDR3 region has the DNA TGTGCCAGCAGCTTAGTCGCGGCAGGGGATACGCAGTATTTT.

This clonotype was seen many times. V is TRBV6-6 and J is TRBJ2-5; 11 positions agree with TRBD1. Unmatched junction bases numbered 5, after V lost 6 bases and J lost 5 bases. The germline gives CDR1 MNHNY, CDR2 SVGAGI (reference sequence). The CDR3 runs 14 residues. Here the CDR3 reads CASRLRDRGETQYF. CDR3 DNA sequence: TGTGCCAGCAGACTACGGGACAGGGGGGAGACCCAGTACTTC.

This clonotype turned up a few times. V is TRBV12-3 or TRBV12-4 and J is TRBJ1-2; weak D call: TRBD1 (6 bases). The CDR3 is 16 residues long. The ends were cut back, 2 bases at V and 3 bases at J, with 16 bases in the middle. CDR3 sequence reads: CASSLMLGRGDYGYTF. Written as DNA, the CDR3 is TGTGCCAGCAGTTTAATGCTCGGCAGGGGCGACTATGGCTACACCTTC.

The chain couples TRBV6-5 to TRBJ1-2; D not resolved. From germline, CDR1 is MNHEY and CDR2 SVGAGI. This CDR3 spans 13 amino acids. Trimming pared 6 bases from V and 4 bases from J, leaving 12 bases between. CDR3 coding DNA: TGTGCCAGCAGCCCGGATCTTGGCTATGGCTACACCTTC. It is translated as CASSPDLGYGYTF.

The chain is built from TRBV25-1 and TRBJ2-5; D may match TRBD1 or TRBD2 (5 bases each). The tail of the sequence fits TRBJ2-1 better, so the J call may be wrong. CDR1 and CDR2 (germline): MGHDK, SYGVNS. The CDR3 covers 16 residues. Here the CDR3 DNA reads TGTGCCAGCAGTGAGAGGGGTCGGTCGCTAGGAAATGAGCAGTTCTTC. This sequence encodes CASSERGRSLGNEQFF.

The V and J genes are TRBV20-1 and TRBJ2-3; TRBD2 agrees at 10 bases. V lost 5 bases and J lost 3; bases outside the gene matches: 5. The germline V gene has CDR1 DFQATT and CDR2 SNEGSKA (reference sequence). This CDR3 is built from 14 residues. The CDR3 loop reads CSAPGLARTDTQYF. The CDR3 nucleotides are TGCAGTGCTCCGGGACTAGCGAGGACAGATACGCAGTATTTT.